Here is one T cell receptor (beta chain) with its context. Its antigen is not yet known. Base quality data are lacking; no much larger clone is found one base away. This record comes from a study of blood T cell repertoires in COVID-19 (dated by TCRdb to 2019 to 2021). With regard to the full study: The collaborator samples originated in the United States, Italy and Spain and spanned the acute and convalescent phases of COVID-19. The material from the prospective study consisted of cDNA or gDNA derived from T cells, B-cell-depleted T cells, or PBMCs. Subjects who had been exposed to COVID-19, were actively infected with it, or had recovered from it provided the deeply sampled blood TCRbeta repertoires that made up the dataset. A freely available public database, intended as a resource for researchers studying the immune response to SARS-CoV-2, is where the repertoires were released. The samples were drawn from two sources: the first 160 participants of the ongoing ImmuneRACE study, and 1,254 subjects contributed by 6 global collaborators. Nearly every sample came with metadata listing a de-identified subject ID, COVID-19 status, age in years and sex. Where available, HLA class I and class II types were taken from metadata supplied by the sample provider and were not determined by assay-based typing.

Overall study outcomes, separate from this receptor: The quantity of clinical and demographic metadata differed by source and by participant and was supplied without curation.

The immunoSEQ Assay, a bias-controlled multiplex PCR, was used to amplify TCRbeta CDR3 regions from genomic DNA. In the original analysis: Nucleated cell counts per sample were estimated from amplification of reference gene primers within the assay. To quantify the absolute abundance of each unique TCRbeta CDR3 rearrangement, sequence reads were collapsed and filtered. For each sample, productive Simpson clonality was calculated as the square root of Simpson's diversity index over productive rearrangements. The immuneACCESS repertoire file appears here via TCRdb, limited to in-frame rearrangements. These files lack a portion of the clones; in checked studies, under half of the deficit traces to unresolved V genes, and the cause of the others is not known. The DNA gave D and trimming, while V, J and clone size come from that table. For this sample there are around 400,000 clones; 90% to 95% appear just once. The top ten clones comprise just over 0.85% of the sample.

According to the germline V gene, CDR1 reads MNHEY and CDR2 reads SVGEGT. At the junction V is shortened by 3 bases and J by 9 bases, with 15 bases in between. The CDR3 covers 14 residues, taking in both the cysteine and the phenylalanine. CDR3 DNA is the only sequence kept; it has 42 bases, read in frame from the first base. Participants in the prospective study were enrolled through a virtual design, were aged about 18 to 100 years, and lived in fewer than 30 United States geographic areas. Cohort assignment in the prospective study relied on participant-reported clinical history from a screening survey and a study questionnaire. A participant counted as exposed if, within 2 weeks of entering the study, that participant had been in contact with someone who had a PCR-confirmed or clinician-diagnosed COVID-19 case. In the prospective study, mobile phlebotomists collected whole blood, serum and a nasopharyngeal or oropharyngeal swab from each participant. Prospective study participants could optionally give additional blood draws and questionnaires over an approximately two-month period. Blood samples from the prospective study were shipped frozen or at room temperature prior to DNA extraction.

This TCR came from a woman aged 40 to 49 who had been exposed to COVID-19. The sequence joins TRBV6-2 or TRBV6-3 to TRBJ1-5, with no D gene named confidently. The sample taken for sequencing was PBMCs or T cells enriched from blood (not recorded which). This receptor has the CDR3 CASSYGSVQAPQHF. The sequenced DNA: TGTGCCAGCAGTTATGGGTCGGTGCAGGCGCCCCAGCATTTT.